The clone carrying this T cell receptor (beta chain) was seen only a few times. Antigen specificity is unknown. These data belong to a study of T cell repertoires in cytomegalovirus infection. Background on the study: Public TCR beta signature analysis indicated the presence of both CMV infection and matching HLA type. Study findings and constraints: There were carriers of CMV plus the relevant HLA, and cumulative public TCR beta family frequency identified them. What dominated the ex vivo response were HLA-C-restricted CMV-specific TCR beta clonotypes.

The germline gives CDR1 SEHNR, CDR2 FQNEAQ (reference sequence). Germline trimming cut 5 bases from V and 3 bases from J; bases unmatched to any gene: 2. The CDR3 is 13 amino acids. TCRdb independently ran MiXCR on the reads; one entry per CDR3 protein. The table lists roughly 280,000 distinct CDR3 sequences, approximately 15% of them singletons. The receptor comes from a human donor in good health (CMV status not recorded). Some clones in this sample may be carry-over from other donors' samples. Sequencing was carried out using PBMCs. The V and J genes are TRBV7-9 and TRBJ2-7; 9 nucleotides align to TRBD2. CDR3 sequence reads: CASSHSGGYEQYF. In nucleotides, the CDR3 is TGTGCCAGCAGCCATAGCGGGGGCTACGAGCAGTACTTC. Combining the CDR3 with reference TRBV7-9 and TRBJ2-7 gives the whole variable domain DTGVSQNPRHKITKRGQNVTFRCDPISEHNRLYWYRQTLGQGPEFLTYFQNEAQLEKSRLLSDRFSAERPKGSFSTLEIQRTEQGDSAMYLCASSHSGGYEQYFGPGTRLTVT.